What follows is one T cell receptor beta chain and its context. CDR1 is KGHSH and CDR2 is LQKENI in the germline V gene. The CDR3 runs 19 residues. Trimming took 1 base from V and 1 from J; bases not matched to a gene: 13. TCRdb's copy holds only in-frame clones and misses some; the assay was immunoSEQ multiplex PCR. Of about 270,000 clones in the sample, under 95% were seen once. This sample was taken from a study of blood T cell repertoires in COVID-19. Study details: The United States, Italy and Spain were the sources of the acute and convalescent COVID-19 samples. PBMCs, B-cell-depleted T cells, or T cells were the source of the cDNA or gDNA that made up the material.

Participants' own reports of clinical history determined their cohort assignment. No more than 2 weeks before study entry, exposed participants had met a case of COVID-19. The receptor's source is a man aged 35 to 55 who had been exposed to COVID-19. The chain employs TRBV18 and TRBJ2-5; 9 nucleotides align to TRBD2. What was sequenced was PBMCs or T cells enriched from blood (not recorded which). CDR3 DNA sequence: TGTGCCAGCTCACCACGGAAGGTAGCGGGAGAGAGGGGCCAAGAGACCCAGTACTTC. Translating gives CASSPRKVAGERGQETQYF.